The 11 T cell receptor beta chains reported below all come from one sample, sequenced in a study of siplizumab effects on memory and regulatory T cells. Produced via immunoSEQ multiplex PCR; TCRdb's table is partial and in-frame only. The table includes almost 15,000 clones, 35% to 45% detected once. Coculture of the mixed lymphocyte reaction cells took place at 37 degrees C and lasted more than five days. These TCRs' antigens remain unknown. Material: CFSE-low (dividing) CD4+ T cells sorted from an allogeneic mixed lymphocyte reaction. These TCRs come from a human donor in good health; the cells came from an allogeneic mixed lymphocyte reaction. Some clones in this sample may be carry-over from other donors' samples.

The chain carries TRBV11-2 and TRBJ1-6; D is possibly TRBD1 (5 bases). V dropped 5 bases and J dropped 8 bases, with 19 bases sitting between them. Germline values: CDR1 SGHAT, CDR2 FQNNGV. This CDR3 spans 16 amino acids. The CDR3 here is CASSPTSGGTDSPLHF. DNA for the CDR3: TGTGCCAGCAGCCCCACTTCGGGGGGTACGGATTCACCCCTCCACTTT.

The chain recombines TRBV11-3 with TRBJ2-1, with a possible D match to TRBD2 (6 bases). This CDR3 comprises 16 residues. The V end was cut by 5 bases, the J end by 6 bases, with 20 bases between. Germline V gene data show CDR1 as SGHNT and CDR2 as YENEEA. As DNA, the CDR3 is TGTGCCAGCAGCCCCCGCTGGGGGATGGGGGGCAATGAGCAGTTCTTC. This translates into CASSPRWGMGGNEQFF.

The rearrangement uses TRBV9 and TRBJ2-7; no reliable D call. The V gene lost 1 base and the J gene lost 3 bases, with 8 bases spanning the gap. The CDR3 has 13 amino acids. Germline V lookup: CDR1 SGDLS, CDR2 YYNGEE. The CDR3 DNA reads TGTGCCAGCAGCGTAAGTGACGGCTACGAGCAGTACTTC. Translated: CASSVSDGYEQYF.

This clone was seen a handful of times. This chain joins TRBV10-2 and TRBJ2-2; the D gene is possibly TRBD2 (6 bases). CDR1 is WSHSY and CDR2 is SAAADI in the germline V gene. V was clipped by 8 bases and J by 0 bases, with 10 bases between them. CDR3 length equals 14 residues. The CDR3 is CASLGLANTGELFF. For the CDR3, the DNA is TGCGCCAGCCTGGGACTTGCGAACACCGGGGAGCTGTTTTTT.

The chain has TRBV18 and TRBJ2-7; 9 nucleotides align to TRBD1. With V trimmed by 4 bases and J by 7 bases, 8 bases remained unmatched. Germline values: CDR1 KGHSH, CDR2 LQKENI. CDR3 length equals 14 residues. CDR3 region: CASSRGDRVTEQYF. The DNA of the CDR3 is TGTGCCAGCTCACGAGGGGACAGGGTAACAGAGCAGTACTTC. Variable domain in full (rest from reference TRBV18 and TRBJ2-7): NAGVMQNPRHLVRRRGQEARLRCSPMKGHSHVYWYRQLPEEGLKFMVYLQKENIIDESGMPKERFSAEFPKEGPSILRIQQVVRGDSAAYFCASSRGDRVTEQYFGPGTRLTVT.

The chain is built from TRBV7-9 and TRBJ2-1; D is unresolved. In germline, CDR1 is SEHNR, CDR2 FQNEAQ (reference sequence). The CDR3 extends over 14 amino acids. Trimming took 3 bases from V and 9 from J, leaving 15 bases between them. CDR3 nucleotides: TGTGCCAGCAGCTTGGGGAAGAGGATCGGTGAGCAGTTCTTC. It codes for CASSLGKRIGEQFF. The variable domain in full, with the rest retrieved from reference TRBV7-9 and TRBJ2-1, is DTGVSQNPRHKITKRGQNVTFRCDPISEHNRLYWYRQTLGQGPEFLTYFQNEAQLEKSRLLSDRFSAERPKGSFSTLEIQRTEQGDSAMYLCASSLGKRIGEQFFGPGTRLTVL.

This clone came up a few times. This chain joins TRBV4-1 and TRBJ1-5; D gene uncertain. The germline V and J ends were trimmed by 3 bases and 6 bases, with 15 bases remaining between them. Per the germline V gene, CDR1 is MGHRA and CDR2 is YSYEKL. The CDR3 sequence is 15 residues long. The CDR3 sequence: CASSQQDGVSQPQHF. Here the CDR3 DNA reads TGCGCCAGCAGCCAGCAGGATGGTGTTTCTCAGCCCCAGCATTTT.

With respect to this clone: Just one base apart from a much larger clone, this may be a read error. The chain uses TRBV7-8 and TRBJ1-5, with TRBD1 identical over 9 bases. The CDR3 has 15 amino acids. V shed 0 bases, J shed 9 bases, and the junction held 6 bases outside the gene matches. Germline values: CDR1 SGHVS, CDR2 FQNEAQ. CDR3 sequence (DNA): TGTGCCAGCAGCTTAGCCACAGGGGGCTATCGGCCCCAGCATTTT. This encodes CASSLATGGYRPQHF.

This clone is judged medium-sized. The chain couples TRBV5-1 to TRBJ2-6; D is undetermined. With 4 bases removed from V and 0 bases from J, the gap between germline ends came to 14 bases. Germline CDR1 SGHRS, CDR2 YFSETQ. The CDR3 is 17 residues long. The CDR3 loop is CASSPTRRASGANVLTF. CDR3 nucleotide sequence: TGCGCCAGCAGCCCGACGCGAAGGGCCTCTGGGGCCAACGTCCTGACTTTC.

The chain joins TRBV2 to TRBJ2-2; D may match TRBD1 or TRBD2 (5 bases each). V dropped 6 bases and J dropped 6 bases, with 11 bases sitting between them. Germline-derived CDR1 and CDR2 are SNHLY and FYNNEI. The CDR3 totals 13 residues. The CDR3 bases are TGTGCCAGCAGCCTGAGGGGTCCCGGGGAGCTGTTTTTT. Protein sequence: CASSLRGPGELFF.

The V call is TRBV10-3, the J call TRBJ2-1; 10 nucleotides align to TRBD2. With 8 bases clipped from V and 6 bases from J, the junction kept 10 bases outside the gene matches. The germline V gene encodes CDR1 ENHRY and CDR2 SYGVKD. This CDR3 region has 15 residues. The CDR3 DNA follows: TGTGCCATCTCCTGGGGGGCTAGCGGGAGCAATGAGCAGTTCTTC. Amino acids: CAISWGASGSNEQFF.